The text below deals with one T cell receptor (beta chain). Its antigen specificity is not known. Germline is not matched at one junction end, which may reflect a read error. TCR CDR3 regions were amplified from genomic DNA by multiplex PCR using the deep immunoSEQ assay. Extracted genomic DNA from each cell subset was distributed evenly across all wells of several immunoSEQ 96-well plates, and each plate was treated as a replicate. For sorted subsets, each replicate PCR was loaded with 150 to 250 ng genomic DNA, equivalent to 25,000 to 30,000 T cell genomes. Purified libraries were measured with a Qubit 3.0 fluorometer, size-checked on a Bioanalyzer 2100, and measured again with the KAPA Library Quantification kit. Every immunoSEQ 96-well plate was sequenced on a separate single-read 150-cycle Illumina NextSeq 550 flow cell. As for how the authors treated the data: Because the immunoSEQ output included only junctional sequences and no quality scores, the filtering could not be the same as the filtering used for full-length reads. To assign V/J genes and CDR3, sequences were annotated using PyIR, a Python wrapper for IgBLAST v1.9, with IMGT germline references. Any read was removed if the V/J assignment was weak (E-value above 1e-6), the CDR3 was missing, or the read contained stop codons, out-of-frame junctions, or ambiguous translated residues. V3J clonotypes were defined by identical inferred V gene, J gene, and CDR3 amino acid sequence. Percentage overlap between repertoires was computed as shared unique clonotypes divided by the size of the smaller repertoire. Richness of each repertoire was evaluated using RTK rarefaction, the Chao1 estimator, and Recon v2.1 estimates of unobserved clonotypes. For all TCRbeta clonotypes obtained by the gDNA method from a few donors, generation probabilities were computed with OLGA. TCRdb re-hosts the immuneACCESS table, in-frame sequences only. Its copies lack some clones; in the studies checked, an unresolved V gene accounts for under half of them, and the cause for the rest is not known. That table gives V, J and clone size, and the DNA gave D and trimming. Counted in this sample were about 2 million clones; 85% to 95% of them appeared once. The ten most abundant clones make up 0.13% of the sample.

This record belongs to a study of shared clonotypes between healthy human individuals (TCRdb year 2020). Study-level background: The cohort comprised two women and a few men aged 18 to 49 years. Per donor, three plates each were used for CD4 naive and CD4 memory, two for CD8 naive, and one for CD8 memory. Blood TCR repertoires of about 5 healthy adults were deeply sequenced to estimate repertoire size and the extent of clonotype sharing between individuals. To increase sequencing depth and limit assay-specific biases, TCR repertoire library preparation and sequencing were carried out by different laboratories using diverse techniques. Per donor, leukapheresis produced somewhere between about 0.9 and 9.5 billion PBMCs.

Study-wide findings and limitations: Compared with non-shared clonotypes, the clonotypes found in all four sorted-subset donors had higher generation probabilities. Because the study included a small number of donors, the genetic and exposure-history diversity represented was limited. Incomplete sequencing was indicated by rarefaction of sorted-subset datasets, despite the large sequencing depth. Sharing across four donors was observed for approximately 5% of naive CD4, under 4% of naive CD8, about 2.3% of memory CD4, and roughly 0.4% of memory CD8 clonotypes. Based on pairwise subsampling, the degree of clonotype sharing among donors was expected to be affected by sequencing depth. Larger estimated clonotype richness was generally found for naive subsets than for memory subsets. Sampling was limited to blood, and TCR repertoires in tissue likely differ from TCR repertoires in blood.

The germline V gene (reference sequence) supplies CDR1 SSHAT and CDR2 FNYEAQ. Measured from the cysteine to the phenylalanine, the CDR3 is 13 residues long. Here the CDR3 DNA is all that survives: 39 bases in frame from base 1. The donors were healthy, HIV-negative adults with no recently reported acute infections or vaccinations. Every donor was a Caucasian adult residing in Nashville, Tennessee, USA. CD4+ T cells were enriched by magnetic negative selection; naive cells were then positively selected on CD45RA, and the negative fraction formed the memory subset. After blood collection by leukapheresis, PBMCs were isolated using Ficoll-Histopaque density gradient centrifugation and then cryopreserved in the vapor phase of liquid nitrogen. Purity and quantity of every magnetically sorted T cell population were checked by analytical flow cytometry. Genomic DNA was isolated from every sorted fraction and measured by UV absorbance on a Nanodrop 2000c.

In this chain, TRBV7-7 is recombined with TRBJ1-5, with an unclear D gene assignment. Specimen: naive CD4+ T cells sorted from blood. This specimen's cell subset or site label, interpreted: CD45RA+ positively selected. This receptor was taken from a man younger than 35 in good health. Read as DNA, the sequence is TGTGCTAGCAGCTTAGAAAGCAATCAGCCCCAGCATTTT. This encodes CASSLESNQPQHF.